The source of this TCR beta chain is a study of T cells in Graves' hyperthyroidism and ophthalmopathy (dated by TCRdb to between 2019 and 2020). For the study in its entirety: Peripheral blood samples were taken at the time of initial diagnosis, prior to any treatment. To identify distinguishing TCR V-J signatures, a discovery cohort of 100 patients was used, comprising 43 with Graves' ophthalmopathy and some 60 with stable Graves' hyperthyroidism. The 90 to 100 discovery patients were randomly split 7:3 into training and test sets. The paper reports TCR Vbeta CDR3 sequencing of approximately 140 peripheral blood samples: around 45 ophthalmopathy, some 80 hyperthyroidism and 17 progressor patients. Thyroid tissue and blood T-cell repertoires from about 6 Graves' hyperthyroidism patients were also compared in the study. After sampling, hyperthyroidism patients received methimazole starting at 30 mg daily, and ophthalmopathy patients received high-dose intravenous methylprednisolone. Whether ophthalmopathy could be predicted prospectively was tested in an independent validation cohort made up of under 20 hyperthyroidism patients plus 17 patients who later progressed to ophthalmopathy. Overall study outcomes, separate from this receptor: No statistical method was used to fix the sample size in advance, and group allocation was not hidden from the investigators. A model built on a 13 V-J signature distinguished ophthalmopathy from stable hyperthyroidism, reaching around 88% sensitivity and about 81% specificity in cross-validation and 80%/75% in testing. In validation, the model predicted progression to ophthalmopathy a median of roughly 6.1 months before onset, with about 67% sensitivity and 72.22% specificity. Blood samples also contained most of the expanded thyroid clonotypes (frequency above 0.001), which suggests that blood repertoires may reflect thyroid immune responses.

This clonotype was seen repeatedly, ten times or more. Its cognate antigen has yet to be identified. No quality values exist for individual bases; no much larger clone is one base distant. V has 2 bases trimmed and J has 3 bases trimmed; junction bases matching no gene number 13. Inclusive of the bounding cysteine and phenylalanine, the CDR3 is 19 residues long. Only the CDR3 part of the read is kept: 57 bases, read in frame from the first base. CDR1 and CDR2 (MNHNY, SVGAGI) derive from the germline V gene (reference sequence). In the ophthalmopathy patients, disease was moderately to severely active, with a Clinical Activity Score of 3 or more, a NOSPECS grade of 4 or more, and a duration of less than 3 months. Patients with uncontrolled infections, other autoimmune diseases, pregnancy or lactation were excluded. Clinical symptoms, serum thyroxine and TRAb, thyroid ultrasound, and orbital computed tomography formed the basis for the diagnoses. PBMCs were separated from 10 ml of fresh peripheral blood using Ficoll-Paque density gradient centrifugation. Trizol reagent was used to extract total RNA, and RNA quality was then checked on an Agilent 2100 Bioanalyzer.

The TCR beta CDR3 regions were amplified from the RNA transcripts. The TCR CDR3 was subjected to a first round of RT-PCR using the HTBI primer set and the Qiagen OneStep RT-PCR kit. Libraries were constructed in a second round of multiplex PCR, after which size selection and purification were carried out. Sequencing of the libraries was done on an Illumina HiSeq2000 using paired-end 100 bp reads. For the original study's pipeline: SOAPnuke was used to process the raw data, with reads discarded if the reads contained adapters or uncalled bases, had a mean Phred below 15, or lacked an exact constant-primer or identifier match. COPE v1.2.5 was used to merge the high-quality paired reads, and each unique nucleotide sequence was defined as a clonotype. Clonotypes were aligned to IMGT TRBV, TRBD and TRBJ reference segments using MiTCR v1.1. The analysis included only V-J combinations with a frequency above 0.0001, which together covered over 98% of the repertoires. The TCS score was defined as F50 (clonal expansion) divided by E x V (chaos), with BLOSUM62-based TCRdist calculated between CDR3 peptides within each V-J. Welch's t-statistics and random forest reduced approximately 520 V-J features to roughly 13, which were used in a naive Bayes classifier (R e1071). TCRdb reanalyzed the raw reads on its own, using fastp at Q25 for trimming and MiXCR for clone calling, and kept in-frame beta chains. Every entry covers one CDR3 protein and lists the most common genes and DNA from its rows. The V and J calls follow TCRdb's processing rather than the paper's. The sample data list 240,000 or so distinct CDR3 sequences, and 16% of these were observed just once. The top ten hold 28% of the sample.

Input material: blood. Recombination connected TRBV6-6 to TRBJ2-3, with TRBD2 matching 11 junction bases. This clonotype originated in a woman aged 18-35 years with Graves' ophthalmopathy. DNA sequence: TGTGCCAGCAGTTACCTCTGGGTAGCGGGAGGGCCGGGGACAGATACGCAGTATTTT. It is translated as CASSYLWVAGGPGTDTQYF.